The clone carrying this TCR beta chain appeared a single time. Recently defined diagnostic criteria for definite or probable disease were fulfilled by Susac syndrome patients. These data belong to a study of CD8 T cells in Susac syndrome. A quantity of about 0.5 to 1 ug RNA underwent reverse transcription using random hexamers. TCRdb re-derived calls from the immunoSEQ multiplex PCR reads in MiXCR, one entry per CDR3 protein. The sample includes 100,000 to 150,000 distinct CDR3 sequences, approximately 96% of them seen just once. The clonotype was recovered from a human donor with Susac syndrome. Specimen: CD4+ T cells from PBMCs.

The CDR3 DNA follows: TGCAGTGCTAGAGTACCACAGGGGAACAATCAGCCCCAGCATTTT. Residues: CSARVPQGNNQPQHF. The chain recombines TRBV20-1 with TRBJ1-5; 7 bases align to TRBD1. This CDR3 spans 15 amino acids. The J segment lost 3 bases and the V segment lost 1 base, leaving 6 bases of the junction unmatched. CDR1 DFQATT and CDR2 SNEGSKA come from the germline V gene (reference sequence).